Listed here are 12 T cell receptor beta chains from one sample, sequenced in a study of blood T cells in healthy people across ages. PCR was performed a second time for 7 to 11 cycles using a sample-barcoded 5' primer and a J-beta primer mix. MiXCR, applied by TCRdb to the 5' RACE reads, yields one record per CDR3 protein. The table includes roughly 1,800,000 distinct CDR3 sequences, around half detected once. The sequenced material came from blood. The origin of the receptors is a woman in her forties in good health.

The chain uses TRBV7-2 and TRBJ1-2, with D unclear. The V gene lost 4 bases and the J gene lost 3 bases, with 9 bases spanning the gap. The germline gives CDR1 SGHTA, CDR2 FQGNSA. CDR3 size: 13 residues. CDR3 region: CASSSRDDYGYTF. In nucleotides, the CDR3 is TGTGCCAGCAGCTCGAGGGATGACTATGGCTACACCTTC.

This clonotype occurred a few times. The CDR3 here is CACGRGLSSGANVLTF. The DNA of the CDR3 is TGTGCCTGTGGCAGGGGTCTTAGCTCTGGGGCCAACGTCCTGACTTTC. The J gene is TRBJ2-6, the V gene TRBV2; D may be TRBD1 (6 bases). There are 16 residues in the CDR3. Germline-derived CDR1 and CDR2 are SNHLY and FYNNEI. V dropped 11 bases and J dropped 0 bases, with 17 bases sitting between them.

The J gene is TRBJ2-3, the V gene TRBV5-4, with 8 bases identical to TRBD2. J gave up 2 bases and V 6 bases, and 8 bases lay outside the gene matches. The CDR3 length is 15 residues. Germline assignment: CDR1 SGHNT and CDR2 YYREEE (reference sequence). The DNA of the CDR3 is TGTGCCAGCAACAGAGCGGGGGTTATCACAGATACGCAGTATTTT. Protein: CASNRAGVITDTQYF.

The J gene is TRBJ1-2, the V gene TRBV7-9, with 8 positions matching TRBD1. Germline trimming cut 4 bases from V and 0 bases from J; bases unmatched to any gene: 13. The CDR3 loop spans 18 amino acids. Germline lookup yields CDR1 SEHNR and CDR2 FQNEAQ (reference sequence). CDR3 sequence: CASSSFLAGTGPNYGYTF. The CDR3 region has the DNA TGTGCCAGCAGCTCCTTTTTAGCGGGGACAGGACCTAACTATGGCTACACCTTC.

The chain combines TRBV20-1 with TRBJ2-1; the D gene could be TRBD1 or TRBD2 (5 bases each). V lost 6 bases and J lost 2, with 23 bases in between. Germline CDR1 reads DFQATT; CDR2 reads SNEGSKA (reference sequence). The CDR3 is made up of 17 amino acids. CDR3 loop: CSARLTLVGVPYNEQFF. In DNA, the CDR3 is TGCAGTGCGAGGCTAACACTAGTGGGGGTCCCCTACAATGAGCAGTTCTTC.

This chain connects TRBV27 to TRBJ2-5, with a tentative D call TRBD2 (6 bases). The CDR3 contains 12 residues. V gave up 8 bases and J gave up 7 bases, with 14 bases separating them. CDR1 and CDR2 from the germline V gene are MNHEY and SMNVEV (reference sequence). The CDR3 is CASGPHGGTQYF. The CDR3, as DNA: TGTGCCAGCGGGCCCCACGGGGGGACCCAGTACTTC.

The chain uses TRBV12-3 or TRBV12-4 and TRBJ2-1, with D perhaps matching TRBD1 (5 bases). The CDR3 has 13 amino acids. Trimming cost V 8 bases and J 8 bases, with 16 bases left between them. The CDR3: CASSVSWGDEQFF. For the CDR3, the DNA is TGTGCCAGCTCCGTTAGCTGGGGCGATGAGCAGTTCTTC.

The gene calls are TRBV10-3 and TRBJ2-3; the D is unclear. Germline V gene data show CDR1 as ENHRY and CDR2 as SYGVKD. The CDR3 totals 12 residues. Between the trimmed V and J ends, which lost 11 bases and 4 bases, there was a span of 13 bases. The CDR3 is CAVSADSDTQYF. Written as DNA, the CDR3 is TGTGCCGTTTCAGCAGATTCAGATACGCAGTATTTT.

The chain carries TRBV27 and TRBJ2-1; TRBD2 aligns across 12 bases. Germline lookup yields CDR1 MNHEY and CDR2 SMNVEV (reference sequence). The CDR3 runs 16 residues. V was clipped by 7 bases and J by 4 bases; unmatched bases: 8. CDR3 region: CASMTSGGESYNEQFF. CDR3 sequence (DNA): TGTGCCAGCATGACTAGCGGGGGAGAAAGTTACAATGAGCAGTTCTTC.

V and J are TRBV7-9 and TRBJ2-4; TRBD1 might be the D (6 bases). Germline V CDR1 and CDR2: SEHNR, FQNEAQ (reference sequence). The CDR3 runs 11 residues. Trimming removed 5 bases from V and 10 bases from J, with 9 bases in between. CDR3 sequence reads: CASSPQGIQYF. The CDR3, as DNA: TGTGCCAGCAGCCCCCAGGGGATTCAGTACTTC.

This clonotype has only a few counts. This CDR3 reads CASSESDYGYEQYF. The CDR3 bases are TGTGCCAGCAGTGAATCCGACTATGGGTACGAGCAGTACTTC. V usage is TRBV6-1 and J usage is TRBJ2-7, with D possibly TRBD2 on 5 matching bases. CDR1 MNHNS and CDR2 SASEGT come from the germline V gene. V was trimmed by 2 bases and J by 4 bases, leaving 12 bases between them. This CDR3 contains 14 residues.

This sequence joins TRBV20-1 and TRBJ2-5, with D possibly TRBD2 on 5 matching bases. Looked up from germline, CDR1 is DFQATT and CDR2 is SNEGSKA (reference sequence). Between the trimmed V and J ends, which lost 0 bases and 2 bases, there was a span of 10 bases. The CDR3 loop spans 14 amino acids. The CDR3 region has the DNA TGCAGTGCTAGAGATGCAACTAGTCAAGAGACCCAGTACTTC. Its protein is CSARDATSQETQYF.